The 10 T cell receptor beta chains reported below all come from one sample, sequenced in a study of long-term antiretroviral therapy in people with HIV. immunoSEQ v3.0 was run at survey level. Clones were read by immunoSEQ multiplex PCR, and TCRdb kept only the in-frame ones, dropping some. The sample lists about 17,000 clones, 79% occurring once. The sequences come from unsorted PBMCs, collected at the start of antiretroviral therapy. Every receptor here comes from a man aged 30 to 45 with HIV.

This chain connects TRBV7-9 to TRBJ1-1, with D maybe TRBD1 (6 bases). The germline gives CDR1 SEHNR, CDR2 FQNEAQ (reference sequence). The CDR3 is 15 residues long. The V and J ends lost 1 base and 4 bases respectively, with 13 bases between them. CDR3 nucleotides: TGTGCCAGCAGCTTAGGTTCAGGGGTTATCACTGAAGCTTTCTTT. Amino acid sequence: CASSLGSGVITEAFF.

V and J are TRBV11-3 and TRBJ1-6, with a tentative D call TRBD1 (6 bases). Between the trimmed V and J ends, which lost 0 bases and 4 bases, there was a span of 13 bases. Germline-derived CDR1 and CDR2 are SGHNT and YENEEA. There are 17 residues in the CDR3. The CDR3 loop is CASSLEGPGTYNSPLHF. The CDR3 nucleotides read TGTGCCAGCAGCTTAGAAGGCCCAGGGACATATAATTCACCCCTCCACTTT.

The chain recombines TRBV6-1 with TRBJ1-4, with TRBD1 matching 7 bases. The CDR3 runs to 18 residues. Per the germline V gene, CDR1 is MNHNS and CDR2 is SASEGT. Trimming at V came to 0 bases and at J to 5 bases, leaving 12 bases not matched to a gene. The CDR3 coding sequence is TGTGCCAGCAGTGAAGCAGGAGGGGGCAAGGGGGAAAATGAAAAACTGTTTTTT. Its translation is CASSEAGGGKGENEKLFF.

This chain uses TRBV7-9 with TRBJ1-1, with D tentatively TRBD1 (5 bases). CDR1 is SEHNR, CDR2 FQNEAQ, per germline (reference sequence). Trimming took 5 bases from V and 6 from J, leaving 13 bases between them. The CDR3 covers 13 residues. The CDR3 DNA reads TGTGCCAGCAGCAAAAGGGACGGTTCTGAAGCTTTCTTT. Amino acid sequence: CASSKRDGSEAFF.

The V gene is TRBV4-1, the J gene TRBJ2-3; the match to TRBD2 covers 10 bases. V was pared by 5 bases and J by 8 bases, with 13 bases of the junction left unmatched. Germline V lookup: CDR1 MGHRA, CDR2 YSYEKL. CDR3 size: 16 residues. The CDR3 reads CASSSQSGGAGFTQYF. The CDR3 nucleotides are TGCGCCAGCAGCTCTCAGAGCGGGGGGGCCGGTTTTACGCAGTATTTT.

This clone was seen more than once but under ten times. The chain combines TRBV7-9 with TRBJ2-1; D is perhaps TRBD2 (7 bases). The CDR3 contains 17 residues. V was clipped by 0 bases and J by 0 bases, with 12 bases between them. CDR1 and CDR2 from the germline V gene are SEHNR and FQNEAQ (reference sequence). The CDR3 protein is CASSLARGGLSYNEQFF. CDR3 sequence (DNA): TGTGCCAGCAGCTTAGCGAGGGGGGGGCTCTCCTACAATGAGCAGTTCTTC.

The chain uses TRBV7-2 and TRBJ2-3, with no clear D. The CDR3 loop spans 16 amino acids. Trimming took off 3 bases at V and 6 bases at J, with 19 bases between the two ends. Germline V CDR1 and CDR2: SGHTA, FQGNSA. The CDR3, as DNA: TGTGCCAGCAGCTTTTCCTCCCGGTGGGCGGTTGATACGCAGTATTTT. As protein: CASSFSSRWAVDTQYF.

The V and J genes are TRBV30 and TRBJ1-1; no definite D call. Trimming removed 1 base from V and 1 base from J, with 4 bases in between. The CDR3 length is 12 residues. Germline CDR1 GTSNPN, CDR2 SVGIG (reference sequence). The CDR3 nucleotides are TGTGCCTGGAGTGGCCCGAACACTGAAGCTTTCTTT. Its translation: CAWSGPNTEAFF.

The genes are TRBV5-4 and TRBJ1-4; 8 bases align to TRBD1. This CDR3 comprises 15 residues. J lost 5 bases, V lost 4 bases, and 7 bases had no gene match. CDR1 SGHNT and CDR2 YYREEE come from the germline V gene (reference sequence). CDR3 loop: CASSPTGTGNEKLFF. In DNA form, the CDR3 reads TGTGCCAGCAGCCCGACCGGGACAGGAAATGAAAAACTGTTTTTT.

This sequence joins TRBV7-6 and TRBJ1-4; no clear D gene. This CDR3 is 17 amino acids long. Germline CDR1 and CDR2: SGHVS and FNYEAQ. V was trimmed by 3 bases and J by 0 bases, leaving 14 bases between them. As DNA, the CDR3 is TGTGCCAGCAGCTTCTCACCGCTTTCCGCAACTAATGAAAAACTGTTTTTT. Its translation: CASSFSPLSATNEKLFF.